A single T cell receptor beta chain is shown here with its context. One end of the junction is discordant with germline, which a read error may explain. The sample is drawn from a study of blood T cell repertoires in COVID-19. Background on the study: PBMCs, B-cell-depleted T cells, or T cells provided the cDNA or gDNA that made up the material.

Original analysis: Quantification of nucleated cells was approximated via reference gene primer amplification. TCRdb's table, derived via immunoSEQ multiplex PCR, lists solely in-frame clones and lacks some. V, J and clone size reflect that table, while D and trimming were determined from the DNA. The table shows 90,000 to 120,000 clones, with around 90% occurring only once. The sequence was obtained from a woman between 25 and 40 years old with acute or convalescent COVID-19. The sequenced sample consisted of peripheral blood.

CDR3 nucleotide sequence: TGTGCTAGCAGCTTGGGACTAGCGGGAGGGCTGTTCGATGAGCAGTTCTTC. The encoded protein is CASSLGLAGGLFDEQFF. The chain joins TRBV7-7 to TRBJ2-1; 16 bases fit TRBD2. CDR1 is SSHAT, CDR2 FNYEAQ, per germline (reference sequence). The CDR3 has 17 residues.